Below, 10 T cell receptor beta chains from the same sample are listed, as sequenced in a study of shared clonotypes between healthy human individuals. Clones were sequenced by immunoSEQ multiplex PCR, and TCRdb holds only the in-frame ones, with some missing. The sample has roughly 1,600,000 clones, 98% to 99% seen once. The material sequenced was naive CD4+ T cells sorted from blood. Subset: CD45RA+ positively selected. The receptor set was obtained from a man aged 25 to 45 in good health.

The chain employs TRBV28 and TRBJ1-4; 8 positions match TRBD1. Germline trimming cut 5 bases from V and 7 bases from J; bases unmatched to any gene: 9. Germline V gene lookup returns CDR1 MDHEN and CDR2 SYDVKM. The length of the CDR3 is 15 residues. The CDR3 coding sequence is TGTGCCAGCAGTGCCTGGACAGGGCTTCTTGAAAAACTGTTTTTT. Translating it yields CASSAWTGLLEKLFF.

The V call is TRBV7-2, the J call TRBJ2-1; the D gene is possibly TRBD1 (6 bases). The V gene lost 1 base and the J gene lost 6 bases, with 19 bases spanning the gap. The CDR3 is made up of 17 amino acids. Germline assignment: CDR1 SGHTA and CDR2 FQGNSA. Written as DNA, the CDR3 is TGTGCCAGCAGCTTAGTCTATTGGGGGCGGGTGCGCAATGAGCAGTTCTTC. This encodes CASSLVYWGRVRNEQFF.

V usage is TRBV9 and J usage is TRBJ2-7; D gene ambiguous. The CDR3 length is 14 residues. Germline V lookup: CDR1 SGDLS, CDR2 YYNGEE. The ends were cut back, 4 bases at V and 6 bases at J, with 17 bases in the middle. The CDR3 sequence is CASSPRTKLGEQYF. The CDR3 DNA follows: TGTGCCAGCAGCCCCCGGACCAAACTGGGCGAGCAGTACTTC.

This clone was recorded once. The CDR3 region is CASSRPGTSIGEQYF. The CDR3, as DNA: TGTGCCAGCAGCCGCCCGGGGACTAGCATAGGCGAGCAGTACTTC. The chain links TRBV28 to TRBJ2-7, with 9 nucleotides matching TRBD2. The CDR3 runs to 15 residues. With V trimmed by 6 bases and J by 6 bases, 12 bases remained unmatched. Looked up from germline, CDR1 is MDHEN and CDR2 is SYDVKM.

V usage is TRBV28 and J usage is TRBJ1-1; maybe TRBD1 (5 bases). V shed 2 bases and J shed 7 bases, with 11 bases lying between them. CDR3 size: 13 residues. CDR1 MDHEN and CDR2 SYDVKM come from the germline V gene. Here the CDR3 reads CASSLGAELEAFF. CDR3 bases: TGTGCCAGCAGTTTAGGGGCAGAGCTTGAAGCTTTCTTT.

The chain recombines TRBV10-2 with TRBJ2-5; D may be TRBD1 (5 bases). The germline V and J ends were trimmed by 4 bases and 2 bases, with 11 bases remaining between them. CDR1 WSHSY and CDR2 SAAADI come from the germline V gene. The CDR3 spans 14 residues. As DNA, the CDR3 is TGCGCCAGCAGTGGGACATGGTGGCAAGAGACCCAGTACTTC. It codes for CASSGTWWQETQYF.

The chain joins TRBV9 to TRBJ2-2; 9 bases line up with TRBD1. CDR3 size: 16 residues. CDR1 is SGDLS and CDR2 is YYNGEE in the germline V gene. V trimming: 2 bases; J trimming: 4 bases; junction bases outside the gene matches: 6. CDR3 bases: TGTGCCAGCAGCGTGGACAGGGGAACCTTCACCGGGGAGCTGTTTTTT. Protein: CASSVDRGTFTGELFF.

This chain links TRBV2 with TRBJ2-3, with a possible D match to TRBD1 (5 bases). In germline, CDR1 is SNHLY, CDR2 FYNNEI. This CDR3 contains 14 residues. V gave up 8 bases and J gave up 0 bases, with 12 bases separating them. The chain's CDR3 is CASLPTESTDTQYF. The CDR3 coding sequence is TGTGCCAGCCTCCCGACAGAGAGCACAGATACGCAGTATTTT.

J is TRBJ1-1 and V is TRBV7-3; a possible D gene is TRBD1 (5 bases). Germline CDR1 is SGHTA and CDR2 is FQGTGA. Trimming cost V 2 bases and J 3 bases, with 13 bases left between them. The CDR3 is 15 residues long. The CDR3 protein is CASSLEGTADTEAFF. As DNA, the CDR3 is TGTGCCAGCAGCTTAGAGGGGACGGCAGACACTGAAGCTTTCTTT.

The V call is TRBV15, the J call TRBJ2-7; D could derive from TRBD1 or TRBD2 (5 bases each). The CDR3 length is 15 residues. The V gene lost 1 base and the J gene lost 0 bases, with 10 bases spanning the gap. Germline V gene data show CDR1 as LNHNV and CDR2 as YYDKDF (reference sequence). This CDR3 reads CATSRAGAGSYEQYF. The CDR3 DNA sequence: TGTGCCACCAGCAGAGCCGGGGCCGGCTCCTACGAGCAGTACTTC.